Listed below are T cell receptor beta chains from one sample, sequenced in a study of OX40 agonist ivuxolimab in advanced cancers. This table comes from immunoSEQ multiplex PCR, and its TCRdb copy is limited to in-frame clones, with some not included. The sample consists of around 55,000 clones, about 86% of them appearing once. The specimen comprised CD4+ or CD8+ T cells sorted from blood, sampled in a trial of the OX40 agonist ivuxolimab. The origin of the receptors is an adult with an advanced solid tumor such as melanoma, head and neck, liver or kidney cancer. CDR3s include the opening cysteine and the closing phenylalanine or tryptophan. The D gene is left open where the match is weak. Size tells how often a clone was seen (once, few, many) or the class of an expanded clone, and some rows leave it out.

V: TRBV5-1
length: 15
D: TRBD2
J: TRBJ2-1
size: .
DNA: TGCGCCAGCAGCCTCCCGGGACTAGTTTTCAATGAGCAGTTCTTC
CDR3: CASSLPGLVFNEQFF

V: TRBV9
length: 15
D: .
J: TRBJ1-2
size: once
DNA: TGTGCCAGCAGCGCATCAAACGGACGGAACTATGGCTACACCTTC
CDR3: CASSASNGRNYGYTF

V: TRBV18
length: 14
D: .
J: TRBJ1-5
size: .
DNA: TGTGCCAGCTCGCCCAGGTCGGGGCGCCAGCCCCAGCATTTT
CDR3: CASSPRSGRQPQHF

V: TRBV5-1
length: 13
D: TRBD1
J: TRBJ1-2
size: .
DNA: TGCGCCAGCAGCTGGGACAGCGCGTATGGCTACACCTTC
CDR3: CASSWDSAYGYTF

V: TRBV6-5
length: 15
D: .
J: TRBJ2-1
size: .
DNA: TGTGCCAGCACCTCTGGGGGGAGCTCCTACAATGAGCAGTTCTTC
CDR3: CASTSGGSSYNEQFF

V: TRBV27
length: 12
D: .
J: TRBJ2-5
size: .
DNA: TGTGCCAGCAGTTCTCCCGGGGGTGAGCAGTACTTC
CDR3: CASSSPGGEQYF

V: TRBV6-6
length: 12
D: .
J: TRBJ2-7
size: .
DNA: TGTGCCAGCAGACGTGACAGCTACGAGCAGTACTTC
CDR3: CASRRDSYEQYF

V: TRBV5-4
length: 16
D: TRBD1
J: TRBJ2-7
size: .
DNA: TGTGCCAGCAGCACCAGACAGGGGGCGTTTAACAACGAGCAGTACTTC
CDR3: CASSTRQGAFNNEQYF

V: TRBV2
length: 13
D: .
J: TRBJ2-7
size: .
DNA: TGTGCCAGCAGTGACGTGCCAGCTTACGAGCAGTACTTC
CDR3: CASSDVPAYEQYF

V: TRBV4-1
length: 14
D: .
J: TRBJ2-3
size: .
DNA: TGCGCCAGCAGCCAAGTAACAGGCACAGATACGCAGTATTTT
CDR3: CASSQVTGTDTQYF

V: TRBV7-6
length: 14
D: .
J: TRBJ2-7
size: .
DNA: TGTGCCAGCAGCCCGGGCTTCAGCTCCTACGAGCAGTACTTC
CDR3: CASSPGFSSYEQYF

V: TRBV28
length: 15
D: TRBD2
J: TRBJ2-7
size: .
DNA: TGTGCCAGCAGAGGAGGGACTAGCGGGGGATACGAGCAGTACTTC
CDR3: CASRGGTSGGYEQYF

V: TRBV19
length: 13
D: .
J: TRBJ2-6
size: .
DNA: TGTGCCAGTAGGGGGACTGGGGCCAACGTCCTGACTTTC
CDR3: CASRGTGANVLTF

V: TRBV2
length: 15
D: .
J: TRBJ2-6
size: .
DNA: TGTGCCAGCAGTGAATGGGGCAGTGGGGCCAACGTCCTGACTTTC
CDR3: CASSEWGSGANVLTF

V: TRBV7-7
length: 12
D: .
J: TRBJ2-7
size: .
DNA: TGTGCTAGCAGCCCCAACCTATACGAGCAGTACTTC
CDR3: CASSPNLYEQYF

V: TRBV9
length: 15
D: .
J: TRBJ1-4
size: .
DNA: TGTGCCAGCAGCGCTAGCCCGGGGGCCTCATATGAACTGTTTTTT
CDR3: CASSASPGASYELFF

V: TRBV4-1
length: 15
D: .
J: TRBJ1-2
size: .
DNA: TGCGCCAGCAGCCAACCCGATAAAGCCCGCTATGGCTACACCTTC
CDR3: CASSQPDKARYGYTF

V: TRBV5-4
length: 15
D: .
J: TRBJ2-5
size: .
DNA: TGTGCCAGCAGCCCCCCGGGCCTTAAAAAGGGGACCCAGTACTTC
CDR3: CASSPPGLKKGTQYF

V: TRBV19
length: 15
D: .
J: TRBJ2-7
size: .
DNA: TGTGCCAGTAGTCCGCCAGGACAGCCTACCTACGAGCAGTACTTC
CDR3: CASSPPGQPTYEQYF

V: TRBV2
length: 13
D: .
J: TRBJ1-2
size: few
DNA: TGTGCCAGCAGTGTAGGGAGCGACTATGGCTACACCTTC
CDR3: CASSVGSDYGYTF

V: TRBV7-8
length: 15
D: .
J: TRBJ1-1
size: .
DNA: TGTGCCAGCAGCTTAACGGCGGGGCTGAACACTGAAGCTTTCTTT
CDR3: CASSLTAGLNTEAFF

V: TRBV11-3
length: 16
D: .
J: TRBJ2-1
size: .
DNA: TGTGCCAGCAGCCCCTCCGGGCTTAGCTCCTACAATGAGCAGTTCTTC
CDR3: CASSPSGLSSYNEQFF

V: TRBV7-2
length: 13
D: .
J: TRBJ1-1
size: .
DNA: TGTGCCAGCAGCTCCCGAGCGGTTTTCCAAGCTTTCTTT
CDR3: CASSSRAVFQAFF

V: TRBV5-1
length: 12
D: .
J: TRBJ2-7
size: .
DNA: TGCGCCAGCAGGGCGGACCCCTACGAGCAGTACTTC
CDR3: CASRADPYEQYF

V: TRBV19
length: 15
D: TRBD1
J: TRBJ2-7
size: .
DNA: TGTGCCAGTAGTCCGGGGTGGACAGGGGGGGACGAGCAGTACTTC
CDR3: CASSPGWTGGDEQYF

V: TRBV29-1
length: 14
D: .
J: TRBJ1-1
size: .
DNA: TGCAGCGTTGACAACAGGCCGGGTCGGACTGAAGCTTTCTTT
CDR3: CSVDNRPGRTEAFF

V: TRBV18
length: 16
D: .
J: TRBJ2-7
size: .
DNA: TGTGCCAGCTCACCGGCCGGGAGGACAGGGTCCGCCGAGCAGTACTTC
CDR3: CASSPAGRTGSAEQYF

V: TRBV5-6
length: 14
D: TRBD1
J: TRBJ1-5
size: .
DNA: TGTGCCAGCAGCTCCAGGGGGCGCAATCAGCCCCAGCATTTT
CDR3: CASSSRGRNQPQHF

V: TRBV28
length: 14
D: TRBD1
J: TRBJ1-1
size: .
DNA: TGTGCCAGCGCGGAACAGGGGGCGCGAACTGAAGCTTTCTTT
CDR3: CASAEQGARTEAFF

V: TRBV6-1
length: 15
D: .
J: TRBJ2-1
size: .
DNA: TGTGCCAGCAGCGTAGGGGTACGAAACTACAATGAGCAGTTCTTC
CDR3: CASSVGVRNYNEQFF

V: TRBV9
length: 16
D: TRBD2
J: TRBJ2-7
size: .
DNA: TGTGCCAGCAGCGTAGGTGGGACTAGCGGGATCTACGAGCAGTACTTC
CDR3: CASSVGGTSGIYEQYF

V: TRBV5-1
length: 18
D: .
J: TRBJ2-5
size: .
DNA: TGCGCCAGCAGCTTGTTGGGGGTGACAGCGCAATACCAAGAGACCCAGTACTTC
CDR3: CASSLLGVTAQYQETQYF

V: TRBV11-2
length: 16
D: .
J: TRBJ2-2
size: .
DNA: TGTGCCAGCAGCTCCATTGGGGGGAGAAACACCGGGGAGCTGTTTTTT
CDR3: CASSSIGGRNTGELFF

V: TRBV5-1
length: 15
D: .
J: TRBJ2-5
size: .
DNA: TGCGCCAGCAGCTATCGGGGGGCGCCTTACGAGACCCAGTACTTC
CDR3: CASSYRGAPYETQYF

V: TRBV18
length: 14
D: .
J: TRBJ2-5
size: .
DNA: TGTGCCAGCTCACCACCAAGCGGACAAGAGACCCAGTACTTC
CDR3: CASSPPSGQETQYF

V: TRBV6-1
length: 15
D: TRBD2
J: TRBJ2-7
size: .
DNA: TGTGCCAGCAGTGAATCCGGGGGACTAGCGGGAGGAAAGTACTTC
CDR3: CASSESGGLAGGKYF

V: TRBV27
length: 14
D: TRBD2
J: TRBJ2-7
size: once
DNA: TGTGCCAGCAGTTTAATAGCGGGAGGCCACGAGCAGTACTTC
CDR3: CASSLIAGGHEQYF

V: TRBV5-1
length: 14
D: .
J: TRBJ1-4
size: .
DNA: TGCGCCAGCAGCCCGGAGGGTTTGGGGGAAAAACTGTTTTTT
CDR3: CASSPEGLGEKLFF

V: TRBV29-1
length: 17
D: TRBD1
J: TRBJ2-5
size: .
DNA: TGCAGCGTTGACCGGGACAGGGGTTCGCCTTTTAAAGAGACCCAGTACTTC
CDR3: CSVDRDRGSPFKETQYF

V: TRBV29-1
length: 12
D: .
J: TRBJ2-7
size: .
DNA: TGCAGCGTTGATATAGGGGGCTACGAGCAGTACTTC
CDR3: CSVDIGGYEQYF

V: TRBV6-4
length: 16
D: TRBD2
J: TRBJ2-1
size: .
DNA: TGTGCCAGCAGTGACTGGTCGGCGGGAGGTAGGAATGAGCAGTTCTTC
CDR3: CASSDWSAGGRNEQFF

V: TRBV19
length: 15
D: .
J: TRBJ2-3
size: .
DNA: TGTGCCAGTAGGGTTGGGCGGGAACGTTCAGATACGCAGTATTTT
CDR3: CASRVGRERSDTQYF

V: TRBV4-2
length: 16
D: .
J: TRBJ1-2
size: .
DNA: TGTGCCAGCAGCCAAGATGGGGGGAGGGGAGGGTATGGCTACACCTTC
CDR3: CASSQDGGRGGYGYTF